At least ten counts were recorded for the clone carrying this T cell receptor (beta chain). Its matching antigen is unknown. Both TCR beta VDJ combination and CDR3 sequence profiling were carried out. Genomic DNA was the template for this profiling. TCRdb processed the reads anew with MiXCR; each CDR3 protein has one entry. The sample consists of 180,000 or so distinct CDR3 sequences, less than 60% of them appearing once. Germline lookup yields CDR1 DFQATT and CDR2 SNEGSKA (reference sequence). V shed 2 bases and J 8 bases; nucleotides not matched to a gene: 6. This CDR3 comprises 15 residues. These data belong to a study of CD8+CD57+ T cells in acquired aplastic anemia. Whole-study findings and limits: Overlap between patients and controls comprised almost 30 CD8+ CDR3 sequences.

Sequenced patients had shown CD8+CD57+ cell expansion by flow cytometry. The receptor comes from a human donor with aplastic anemia. The rearrangement uses TRBV20-1 and TRBJ2-1; 13 positions agree with TRBD2. Sequencing was carried out using sorted CD4+, CD8+, or CD8+CD57+ T cells (not recorded which) from PBMCs. CDR3 in DNA: TGCAGTGCTAGAACACTAGCGGGGGGGCCGGATGAGCAGTTCTTC. The encoded protein is CSARTLAGGPDEQFF.